The 8 T cell receptor beta chains presented below share a single source sample, sequenced in a study of Tregs in tolerant kidney transplant recipients. This table comes from immunoSEQ multiplex PCR, and its TCRdb copy is limited to in-frame clones, with some not included. The profile shows 50,000 or so clones, roughly nine tenths of them singletons. What was sequenced was Tregs from blood. The receptors stem from a human donor in good health.

The sample holds one count of this clone. This chain joins TRBV7-9 and TRBJ2-3; no firm D call. Trimming removed 1 base at V and 14 bases at J, with 13 bases between. This CDR3 is 12 amino acids long. CDR1 is SEHNR, CDR2 FQNEAQ, per germline (reference sequence). The CDR3 DNA reads TGTGCCAGCAGCTTAGTGGTAGGCCCTGGGTATTTT. Translating gives CASSLVVGPGYF.

In nucleotides, the CDR3 is TGTGCCTGGAGCTACAGGGACTACGAGCAGTACTTC. Residues: CAWSYRDYEQYF. J is TRBJ2-7 and V is TRBV30; D is possibly TRBD1 (6 bases). Per the germline V gene, CDR1 is GTSNPN and CDR2 is SVGIG (reference sequence). The CDR3 runs 12 residues. V was pared by 3 bases and J by 3 bases, with 9 bases between.

The V and J genes are TRBV19 and TRBJ1-2; maybe TRBD1 (5 bases). This CDR3 contains 15 residues. V lost 3 bases and J lost 7, with 18 bases in between. CDR1 and CDR2 from the germline V gene are LNHDA and SQIVND (reference sequence). CDR3 sequence (DNA): TGTGCCAGTAGTATCGCGGGACTCGGTGTCGGTGGCTACACCTTC. Translating gives CASSIAGLGVGGYTF.

This clone was detected a few times. This sequence joins TRBV7-8 and TRBJ2-7; perhaps TRBD2 as D (7 bases). Germline V gives CDR1 SGHVS, CDR2 FQNEAQ. Between the trimmed V and J ends, which lost 4 bases and 4 bases, there was a span of 17 bases. This CDR3 has 15 amino acids. For the CDR3, the DNA is TGTGCCAGCAGCTGGGGGGGCGTGGGCGGGTACGAGCAGTACTTC. This codes for CASSWGGVGGYEQYF.

The chain links TRBV9 to TRBJ2-5; 9 bases match TRBD1. After removal of 0 bases from V and 0 bases from J, the junction contained 0 bases not matched to a gene. The germline gives CDR1 SGDLS, CDR2 YYNGEE. The CDR3 is 15 amino acids. CDR3 amino acids: CASSVGDRDQETQYF. The CDR3 region has the DNA TGTGCCAGCAGCGTAGGGGACAGGGACCAAGAGACCCAGTACTTC.

The rearrangement links TRBV18 to TRBJ1-1, with 9 bases identical to TRBD1. Germline V gene sequence: CDR1 KGHSH, CDR2 LQKENI. J lost 1 base, V lost 5 bases, and 5 bases had no gene match. The CDR3 sequence is 15 residues long. The CDR3 sequence: CASSLSGQGNTEAFF. CDR3 DNA sequence: TGTGCCAGCTCATTGTCGGGACAGGGGAACACTGAAGCTTTCTTT.

The rearrangement uses TRBV23-1 and TRBJ2-7; D is unclear. TRBV23-1 has ORF status, its function being uncertain. Trimming removed 4 bases at V and 4 bases at J, with 2 bases between. The CDR3 has 10 amino acids. CDR3 sequence reads: CASSLYEQYF. The CDR3 DNA sequence: TGCGCCAGCAGTCTTTACGAGCAGTACTTC.

J is TRBJ2-5 and V is TRBV4-1; 13 nucleotides align to TRBD2. V shed 4 bases, J shed 5 bases, and the junction held 10 bases outside the gene matches. From germline, CDR1 is MGHRA and CDR2 YSYEKL. The CDR3 totals 17 residues. Here the CDR3 DNA reads TGCGCCAGCAGCCGAACCGGGACTAGCGGGGCCCGGGAGACCCAGTACTTC. Amino acid sequence: CASSRTGTSGARETQYF.